This T cell receptor (beta chain) is from a study of PD-1 blockade in classical Hodgkin lymphoma. This CDR3 contains 17 residues. CDR1 is SEHNR, CDR2 FQNEAQ, per germline (reference sequence). V was pared by 4 bases and J by 4 bases, with 17 bases between. Notes on this clone: The antigen is not known.

Every patient had relapsed following autologous stem cell transplantation, and cohorts differed in brentuximab vedotin exposure. TCRdb's table, derived via immunoSEQ multiplex PCR, lists solely in-frame clones and lacks some. The table includes about 94,000 clones, 89% detected once. Study-wide results and limits: Significantly greater TCR diversity emerged by C4D1 in CD4+ cells but not CD8+ cells. Patients starting nivolumab less than 1 year after ASCT had lower diversity and were excluded from later analyses.

The specimen was peripheral blood mononuclear cells (PBMCs), collected before the second cycle of nivolumab. The receptor was derived from a human donor with classical Hodgkin lymphoma. This chain joins TRBV7-9 and TRBJ1-6; D may be TRBD1 (5 bases). The CDR3 sequence: CASSCSGAGGYNSPLHF. DNA of the CDR3: TGTGCCAGCAGCTGCTCGGGAGCGGGGGGTTATAATTCACCCCTCCACTTT.